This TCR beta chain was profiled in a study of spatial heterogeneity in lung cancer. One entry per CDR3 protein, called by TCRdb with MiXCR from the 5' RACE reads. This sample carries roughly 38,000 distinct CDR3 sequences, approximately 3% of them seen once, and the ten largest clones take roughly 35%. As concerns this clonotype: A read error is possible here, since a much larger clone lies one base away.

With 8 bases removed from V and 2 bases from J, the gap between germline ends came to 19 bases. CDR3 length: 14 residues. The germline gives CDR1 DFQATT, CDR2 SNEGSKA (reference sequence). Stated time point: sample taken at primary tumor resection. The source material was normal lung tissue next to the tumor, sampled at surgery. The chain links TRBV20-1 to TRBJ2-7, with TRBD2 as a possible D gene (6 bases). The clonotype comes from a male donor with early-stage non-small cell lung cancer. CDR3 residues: CSSKTSGLAYEQYF. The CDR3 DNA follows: TGCAGTTCTAAAACCAGCGGGCTAGCCTACGAGCAGTACTTC.